The entry that follows covers one T cell receptor (beta chain) sequence. What it binds is unknown. Patients who had autoimmune disease history or got systemic immunosuppression were left out. Blood was sampled at baseline, cycle 4 day 1, and cycle 7 day 1. CDR3 length: 15 amino acids. Between the trimmed V and J ends, which lost 1 base and 5 bases, there was a span of 12 bases. Germline V lookup: CDR1 SGHVS, CDR2 FNYEAQ. The sample is drawn from a study of OX40 agonist ivuxolimab in advanced cancers. Study-level background: Among those enrolled, mean age was 60 years (range about 23 to 80) and 75% to 85% were male. Overall study results and limits: Low clonal expansion, among the lowest seen, marked partial responders at 0.1-3.0 mg/kg.

Data came from immunoSEQ multiplex PCR; TCRdb stores just in-frame clones and leaves some out. The repertoire holds 70,000 or so clones, 84% seen once, with around 0.78% in the top ten. The TCR sequence derives from an adult with an advanced solid tumor such as melanoma, head and neck, liver or kidney cancer. The V call is TRBV7-6, the J call TRBJ1-5, with D unclear. The specimen was CD4+ or CD8+ T cells sorted from blood, collected in a trial of the OX40 agonist ivuxolimab. CDR3 region: CASSLVAATDQPQHF. The CDR3 coding sequence is TGTGCCAGCAGCTTAGTGGCGGCAACAGATCAGCCCCAGCATTTT. Combining the CDR3 with reference TRBV7-6 and TRBJ1-5 gives the whole variable domain GAGVSQSPRYKVTKRGQDVALRCDPISGHVSLYWYRQALGQGPEFLTYFNYEAQQDKSGLPNDRFSAERPEGSISTLTIQRTEQRDSAMYRCASSLVAATDQPQHFGDGTRLSIL.